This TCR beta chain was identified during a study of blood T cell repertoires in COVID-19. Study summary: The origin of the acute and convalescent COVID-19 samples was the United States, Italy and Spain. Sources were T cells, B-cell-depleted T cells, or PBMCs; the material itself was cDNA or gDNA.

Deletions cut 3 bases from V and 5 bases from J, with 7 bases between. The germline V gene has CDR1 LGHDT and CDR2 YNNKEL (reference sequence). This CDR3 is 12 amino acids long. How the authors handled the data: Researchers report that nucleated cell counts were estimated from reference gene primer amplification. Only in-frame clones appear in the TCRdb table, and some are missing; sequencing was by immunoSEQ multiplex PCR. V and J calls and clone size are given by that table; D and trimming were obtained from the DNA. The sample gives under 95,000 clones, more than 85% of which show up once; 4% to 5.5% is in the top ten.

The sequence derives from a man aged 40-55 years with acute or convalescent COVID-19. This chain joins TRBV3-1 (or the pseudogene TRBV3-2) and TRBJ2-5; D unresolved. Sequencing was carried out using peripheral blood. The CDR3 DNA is TGTGCCAGCAGCCATCTAGGCGAGACCCAGTACTTC. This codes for CASSHLGETQYF.